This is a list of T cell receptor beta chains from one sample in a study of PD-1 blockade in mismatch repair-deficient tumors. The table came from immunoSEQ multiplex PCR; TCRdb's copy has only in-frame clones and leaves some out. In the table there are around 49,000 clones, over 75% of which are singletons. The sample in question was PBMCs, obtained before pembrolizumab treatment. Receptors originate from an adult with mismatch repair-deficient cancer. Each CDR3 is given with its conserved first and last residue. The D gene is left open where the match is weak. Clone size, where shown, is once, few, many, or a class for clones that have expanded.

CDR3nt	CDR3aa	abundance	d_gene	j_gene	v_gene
TGTGCCAGCAGTTCGCTAGCGGGGCCTCCGGATGAGCAGTTCTTC	CASSSLAGPPDEQFF	-	TRBD2	TRBJ2-1	TRBV27
TGTGCCAGCAGTTTAGGCGGGACAGGGAATGGCTACACCTTC	CASSLGGTGNGYTF	-	TRBD1	TRBJ1-2	TRBV28
TGTGCCAGCAGCTTGTTTGGCACAGATACGCAGTATTTT	CASSLFGTDTQYF	-	-	TRBJ2-3	TRBV5-6
TGTGCCAGCAGCTGGGGACAGACCTACGAGCAGTACTTC	CASSWGQTYEQYF	-	TRBD1	TRBJ2-7	TRBV11-2
TGTGCCAGCAGCGCCCAGGACAGGGCTTGGGGTTACAATGAGCAGTTCTTC	CASSAQDRAWGYNEQFF	once	TRBD1	TRBJ2-1	TRBV25-1
TGTGCCAGCAGCCTAAGTCGACGCACCCCCCAGCATTTT	CASSLSRRTPQHF	few	-	TRBJ1-5	TRBV7-6
TGTGCCAGCAGCCCACTCGTCACAGATACGCAGTATTTT	CASSPLVTDTQYF	-	-	TRBJ2-3	TRBV11-2
TGTGCCAGTAGTATTCCGGCATCTAAGACTCGCTACAATGAGCAGTTCTTC	CASSIPASKTRYNEQFF	-	-	TRBJ2-1	TRBV19
TGTGCCAGCAGCTTAGGCAGCTTGAGCACCGGGGAGCTGTTTTTT	CASSLGSLSTGELFF	once	-	TRBJ2-2	TRBV13
TGTGCCAGTAAAAAGGAGTCGAGCTATGGCTACACCTTC	CASKKESSYGYTF	few	-	TRBJ1-2	TRBV19
TGTGCCAGCACACCGGGACTAGGCACAGATACGCAGTATTTT	CASTPGLGTDTQYF	-	TRBD2	TRBJ2-3	TRBV7-6
TGTGCCAGTAGTATAAAGCGGGACGGTACCCAGTACTTC	CASSIKRDGTQYF	-	TRBD2	TRBJ2-5	TRBV19